This note documents a single TCR beta chain sequence. Its specific antigen is unknown. HCMV serostatus was determined by detecting HCMV-specific IgG in serum with a commercial ELISA kit. Peripheral blood mononuclear cells were isolated from blood by Ficoll density gradient centrifugation. The source of the sample is a study of T cells expressing NK-cell markers (dated by TCRdb to about 2020). Context from the whole study: In sorted CD3+CD56+NKG2C+, CD3+CD56+NKG2C- and CD3+CD56-NKG2C+ T-cell subsets from about eight donors, TCR beta-chain repertoires were profiled. Among the eight sequenced donors, seven were HCMV-seropositive and one was HCMV-seronegative. The study sequenced eight donors, all healthy volunteers chosen at random: three men and five women. Sequencing of the libraries produced 2 x 150 bp reads on Illumina HiSeq 2000/2500, MiSeq or NextSeq. Paper-wide results and their limitations: It remained unclear whether the expanded NKG2C-expressing T cell clones were specific for HCMV antigens. Those dominant clonotypes were again the most abundant among CD3+CD56-NKG2C+ cells in four donors, at roughly 28.3-65%. For over five donors, the dominant CD3+CD56+NKG2C+ clonotypes were among the top 10 CD8+ clonotypes and accounted for 1.0-7.0% of CD8+ T cells.

TCRdb names Illumina HiSeq 2000 as the instrument used. TCR beta cDNA libraries were prepared using 5'RACE template switching, which introduced a universal primer site and unique molecular identifiers. cDNA synthesis was primed from the TCR beta constant segment, followed by two successive PCR amplification steps. Processing in the source paper ran as follows. MIGEC was used to demultiplex reads and group reads by UMI, and MiTCR was used to assemble and quantify clonotypes. To exclude erroneous sequences, only TCR cDNA sequences supported by at least two reads were retained. The tcR package was used for downstream repertoire analysis, with clonotypes matched between fractions based on CDR3 nucleotide sequence plus V segment. VDJmatch was used to annotate antigen specificity against VDJdb, with one amino acid substitution in CDR3 permitted. Following TCRdb reprocessing, every CDR3 protein sequence forms one entry, and DNA is not provided. These V and J calls are TCRdb output, not the study's own analysis. The table kept for this sample lists some 500,000 distinct CDR3 sequences. 1.4% of the sample is taken by the ten largest.

The CDR1 and CDR2 encoded by the germline V gene are SGHAT and FQNNGV. Counted from cysteine to phenylalanine, this CDR3 has 19 amino acids. No nucleotide data were recorded. Sequencing used blood T cells: a sorted CD56 or NKG2C T cell subset, CD4+ or CD8+ T cells, or bulk PBMC T cells (not recorded which). The sequence was collected from a woman aged 45-65 years in good health. Donor details come from another sample of the same person, matched by shared clones. The chain employs TRBV11-2 and TRBJ2-1; there is no DNA to check the TCRdb D call of TRBD2. The CDR3 reads CASSSLDRLAGGPYNEQFF.